This T cell receptor (beta chain) originates from a study of CD8 T cells in ankylosing spondylitis. Study conclusions and caveats: Roughly 8 highly homologous variants made up a TCR beta motif that seemed to typify ankylosing spondylitis blood. In the blood and synovial fluid of reactive arthritis, some motif variants had been previously reported. Relatively scarce in peripheral blood, disease-linked clones were CD8+. From matched ankylosing spondylitis synovial fluid, disease-linked clones were reportedly recovered at significantly enriched levels.

This clonotype was observed many times. Antigen unknown. CDR3 size: 14 residues. Looked up from germline, CDR1 is SGHTA and CDR2 is FQGNSA. The germline V and J ends were trimmed by 0 bases and 5 bases, with 10 bases remaining between them. Quantitative 5'-RACE with molecular barcodes produced the TCR beta libraries. MiXCR, run by TCRdb on the 5' RACE reads, gives a single entry per CDR3 protein. The table lists about 460,000 distinct CDR3 sequences, approximately 5.3% of them singletons. This TCR came from a male donor with ankylosing spondylitis. Sequencing was performed on blood, either unsorted or a sorted T cell fraction (not recorded which). The chain couples TRBV7-2 to TRBJ1-2; D is ambiguous. The CDR3 is CASSLALGTYGYTF. In nucleotides, the CDR3 is TGTGCCAGCAGCTTAGCGCTAGGAACATATGGCTACACCTTC.